This T cell receptor (beta chain) came from a study of response to subunit inactivated influenza vaccine. As for this clonotype: Its antigen is not known.

There are 14 residues in the CDR3. CDR1 is LGHNA and CDR2 is YNFKEQ in the germline V gene. The ends were cut back, 0 bases at V and 6 bases at J, with 8 bases in the middle. Study findings and constraints: Authors suggested each seasonal flu vaccination may recruit only limited numbers of new T cells.

One entry per CDR3 protein results from TCRdb running MiXCR on the RT-PCR reads. The repertoire consists of about 520,000 distinct CDR3 sequences, with approximately 11% occurring once and the leading ten covering approximately 12%. This sequence originates from a man aged 50-60 years who received an inactivated influenza vaccine. The source material was PBMCs from blood, sampled 45 days after vaccination. J is TRBJ2-2 and V is TRBV4-2; a weak D match, TRBD2 (6 bases). The CDR3 coding sequence is TGTGCCAGCAGCCAAGAGAGGAGGGCCGGGGAGCTGTTTTTT. Its protein product is CASSQERRAGELFF.